This T cell receptor beta chain was obtained from a study of OX40 agonist ivuxolimab in advanced cancers. Study information: Patients enrolled in dose escalation were diagnosed with hepatocellular carcinoma, melanoma, renal cell or head and neck cancer. Among those enrolled, mean age was approximately 60 years (range roughly 20 to 85) and 75% to 90% were male. General study results and limits: CD8+ T cells averaged more expanded clones than CD4+.

Sequencing used immunoSEQ multiplex PCR; TCRdb keeps in-frame clones, though not all of them. The sample has some 66,000 clones, 88% seen once; the top ten hold less than 0.65%. With regard to this clone: What it binds is unknown.

V was pared by 4 bases and J by 1 base, with 3 bases of the junction left unmatched. CDR3 length: 14 amino acids. Germline values: CDR1 SGDLS, CDR2 YYNGEE. Sample: CD4+ or CD8+ T cells sorted from blood, taken in a trial of the OX40 agonist ivuxolimab. This clonotype was obtained from an adult with an advanced solid tumor such as melanoma, head and neck, liver or kidney cancer. V gene TRBV9 combines with J gene TRBJ2-7, with 9 bases that match TRBD1. CDR3 residues: CASSRDRVSYEQYF. CDR3 coding DNA: TGTGCCAGCAGCCGGGACAGGGTTTCCTACGAGCAGTACTTC.